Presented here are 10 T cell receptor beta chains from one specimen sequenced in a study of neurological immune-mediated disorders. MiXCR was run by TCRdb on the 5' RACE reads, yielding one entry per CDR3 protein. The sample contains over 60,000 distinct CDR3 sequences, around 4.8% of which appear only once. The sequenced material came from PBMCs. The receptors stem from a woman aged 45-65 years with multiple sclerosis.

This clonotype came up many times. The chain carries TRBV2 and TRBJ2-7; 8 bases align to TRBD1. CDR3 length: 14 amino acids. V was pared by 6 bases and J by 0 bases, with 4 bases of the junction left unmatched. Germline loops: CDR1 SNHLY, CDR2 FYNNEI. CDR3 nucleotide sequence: TGTGCCAGCAGCCGGGACAGGAGCTCCTACGAGCAGTACTTC. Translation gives CASSRDRSSYEQYF.

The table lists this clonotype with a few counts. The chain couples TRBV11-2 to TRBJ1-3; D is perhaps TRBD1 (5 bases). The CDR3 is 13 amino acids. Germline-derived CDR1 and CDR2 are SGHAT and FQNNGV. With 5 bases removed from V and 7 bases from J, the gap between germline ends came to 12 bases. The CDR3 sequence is CASSLLGGNTIYF. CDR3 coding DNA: TGTGCCAGCAGCCTCCTCGGGGGTAACACCATATATTTT.

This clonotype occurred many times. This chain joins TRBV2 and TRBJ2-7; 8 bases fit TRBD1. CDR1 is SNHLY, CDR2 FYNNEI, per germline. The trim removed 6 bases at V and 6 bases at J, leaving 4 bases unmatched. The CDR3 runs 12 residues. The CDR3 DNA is TGTGCCAGCAGGTACACAGGGGGCGAGCAGTACTTC. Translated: CASRYTGGEQYF.

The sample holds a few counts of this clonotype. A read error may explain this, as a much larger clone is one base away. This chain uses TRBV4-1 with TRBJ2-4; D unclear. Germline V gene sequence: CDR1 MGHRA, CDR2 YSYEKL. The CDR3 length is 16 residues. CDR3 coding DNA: TGCGCCAGCAGCCAACCTGACACGTTTGTCAAAAAAATTCAGTACTTC. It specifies CASSQPDTFVKKIQYF.

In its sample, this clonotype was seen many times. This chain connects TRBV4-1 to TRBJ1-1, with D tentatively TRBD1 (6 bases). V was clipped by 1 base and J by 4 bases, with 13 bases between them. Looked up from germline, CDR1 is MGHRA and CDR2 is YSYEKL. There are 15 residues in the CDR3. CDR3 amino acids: CASSQVGQYGTEAFF. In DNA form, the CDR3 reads TGCGCCAGCAGCCAAGTAGGACAGTATGGCACTGAAGCTTTCTTT.

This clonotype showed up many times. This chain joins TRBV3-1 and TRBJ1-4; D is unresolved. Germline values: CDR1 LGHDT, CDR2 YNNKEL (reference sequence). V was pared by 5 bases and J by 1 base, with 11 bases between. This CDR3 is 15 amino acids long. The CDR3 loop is CASSRRGLTNEKLFF. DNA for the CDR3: TGTGCCAGCAGCAGGCGAGGGTTAACTAATGAAAAACTGTTTTTT.

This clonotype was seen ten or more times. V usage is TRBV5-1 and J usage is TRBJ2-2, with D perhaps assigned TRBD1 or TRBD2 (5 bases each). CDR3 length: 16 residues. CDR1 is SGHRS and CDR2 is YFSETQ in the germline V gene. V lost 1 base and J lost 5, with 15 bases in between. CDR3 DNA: TGCGCCAGCAGCTTGAGGGGACCGAGCTTAACCGGGGAGCTGTTTTTT. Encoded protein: CASSLRGPSLTGELFF. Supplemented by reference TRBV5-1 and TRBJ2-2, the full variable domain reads KAGVTQTPRYLIKTRGQQVTLSCSPISGHRSVSWYQQTPGQGLQFLFEYFSETQRNKGNFPGRFSGRQFSNSRSEMNVSTLELGDSALYLCASSLRGPSLTGELFFGEGSRLTVL.

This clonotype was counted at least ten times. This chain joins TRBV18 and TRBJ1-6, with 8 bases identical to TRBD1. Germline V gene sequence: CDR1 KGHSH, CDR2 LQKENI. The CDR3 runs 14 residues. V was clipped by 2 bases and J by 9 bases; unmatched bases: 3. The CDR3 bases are TGTGCCAGCTCACCATCAGGGGGCCTTTCACCCCTCCACTTT. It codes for CASSPSGGLSPLHF. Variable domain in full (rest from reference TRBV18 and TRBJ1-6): NAGVMQNPRHLVRRRGQEARLRCSPMKGHSHVYWYRQLPEEGLKFMVYLQKENIIDESGMPKERFSAEFPKEGPSILRIQQVVRGDSAAYFCASSPSGGLSPLHFGNGTRLTVT.

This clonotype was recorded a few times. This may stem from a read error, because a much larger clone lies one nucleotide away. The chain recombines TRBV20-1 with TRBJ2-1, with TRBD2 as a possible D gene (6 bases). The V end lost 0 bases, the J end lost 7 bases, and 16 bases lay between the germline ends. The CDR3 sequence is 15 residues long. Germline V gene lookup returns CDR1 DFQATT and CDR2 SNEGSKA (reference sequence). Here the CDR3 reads CSARDPGIAANEQFF. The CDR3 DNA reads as TGCAGTGCTAGAGACCCGGGAATAGCGGCTAATGAGCAGTTCTTC.

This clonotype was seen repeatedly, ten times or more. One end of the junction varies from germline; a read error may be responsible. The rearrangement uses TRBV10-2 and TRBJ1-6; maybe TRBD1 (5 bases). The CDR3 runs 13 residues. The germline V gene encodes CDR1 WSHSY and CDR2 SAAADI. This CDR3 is CASSMAQDSPLNF. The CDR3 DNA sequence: TGCGCCAGCAGTATGGCACAGGATTCACCCCTCAACTTT.